One sample yielded the 31 T cell receptor beta chains listed below, sequenced in a study of low-dose radiotherapy and immunotherapy resistance in tumors. TRAV and TRBV primers primed cDNA for both TCRalpha and TCRbeta. TCR amplification ran 15 to 25 PCR cycles using constant-region and V-primer adapter primers. MiXCR, run by TCRdb on the reads, gives a single entry per CDR3 protein. The table has about 9,800 distinct CDR3 sequences, around 72% seen once; the top ten hold about 1.5%. The origin of the receptors is a human donor with advanced metastatic prostate, ovarian, gallbladder or colorectal cancer (not recorded which). This table probably holds off-target reads from a library built for another chain.

This clonotype was seen only once. The V gene is TRBV18, the J gene TRBJ2-3; a possible D gene is TRBD2 (6 bases). The CDR3 runs to 16 residues. V lost 5 bases and J 5 bases, leaving 20 bases between the germline ends. Germline V gene lookup returns CDR1 KGHSH and CDR2 LQKENI. DNA of the CDR3: TGTGCCAGCTCAGCAGGAGGGGCGCGCGTGGGAGATACGCAGTATTTT. It yields the protein CASSAGGARVGDTQYF.

This clonotype appeared a few times. This chain uses TRBV3-1 with TRBJ2-1; 7 bases agree with TRBD2. The CDR3 contains 14 residues. Germline V CDR1 and CDR2: LGHDT, YNNKEL (reference sequence). V shed 3 bases, J shed 8 bases, and the junction held 7 bases outside the gene matches. CDR3 residues: CASSHNGGSDEQFF. The CDR3 DNA follows: TGTGCCAGCAGCCATAACGGCGGGAGCGATGAGCAGTTCTTC.

J is TRBJ2-3 and V is TRBV12-3 or TRBV12-4; 10 nucleotides line up with TRBD1. This CDR3 has 15 residues. The ends lost 5 bases at V and 1 base at J; junction bases unmatched: 3. Here the CDR3 reads CASSAGTGGTDTQYF. In DNA, the CDR3 is TGTGCCAGCAGTGCCGGGACAGGGGGCACAGATACGCAGTATTTT.

The V call is TRBV28, the J call TRBJ2-7; TRBD1 aligns across 11 bases. CDR1 and CDR2 (germline): MDHEN, SYDVKM. V trimming: 7 bases; J trimming: 2 bases; junction bases outside the gene matches: 4. The CDR3 covers 14 residues. DNA for the CDR3: TGTGCCAGCACAGGGGGACAGGGGGCCTACGAGCAGTACTTC. It yields the protein CASTGGQGAYEQYF.

The chain employs TRBV5-1 and TRBJ1-2; D gene uncertain. This CDR3 spans 14 amino acids. V lost 4 bases and J 3 bases, leaving 13 bases between the germline ends. In germline, CDR1 is SGHRS, CDR2 YFSETQ. Here the CDR3 DNA reads TGCGCCAGCAGCGTAGAGTACTCCTACTATGGCTACACCTTC. Its protein is CASSVEYSYYGYTF. The whole variable domain, filled in from reference TRBV5-1 and TRBJ1-2, reads KAGVTQTPRYLIKTRGQQVTLSCSPISGHRSVSWYQQTPGQGLQFLFEYFSETQRNKGNFPGRFSGRQFSNSRSEMNVSTLELGDSALYLCASSVEYSYYGYTFGSGTRLTVV.

This clonotype was observed a few times. V gene TRBV5-1 combines with J gene TRBJ2-1; either TRBD1 or TRBD2 may fit D (5 bases each). V gave up 7 bases and J gave up 7 bases, with 18 bases separating them. The CDR3 covers 14 residues. Germline-derived CDR1 and CDR2 are SGHRS and YFSETQ. This CDR3 reads CASHREGPGNEQFF. The DNA for the CDR3 is TGCGCCAGCCACCGAGAGGGGCCGGGGAATGAGCAGTTCTTC.

This clonotype was seen a single time. The CDR3 spells CASSSYYEQYF. In DNA form, the CDR3 reads TGTGCCAGCAGCTCCTACTACGAGCAGTACTTC. The chain couples TRBV2 to TRBJ2-7; D uncertain. The germline CDR1 and CDR2 sequences are SNHLY and FYNNEI. Trimming took off 6 bases at V and 3 bases at J, with 6 bases between the two ends. CDR3 length equals 11 residues.

This clonotype was observed a few times. The chain has TRBV12-5 and TRBJ2-1; 7 bases map to TRBD2. J lost 10 bases, V lost 1 base, and 10 bases had no gene match. This CDR3 has 15 amino acids. CDR1 and CDR2 (germline): LGHNT, FRNRAP. CDR3 region: CASGLALAGEGEQFF. The CDR3 coding sequence is TGTGCTAGTGGTTTGGCGCTGGCGGGAGAAGGGGAGCAGTTCTTC.

For the CDR3, the DNA is TGCAGTGCTAGAGACCACCCCGGGCAGTACTTC. Amino acids: CSARDHPGQYF. This rearrangement joins TRBV20-1 to TRBJ2-7; D is uncertain. The V and J ends lost 0 bases and 9 bases respectively, with 9 bases between them. Per germline, CDR1 DFQATT and CDR2 SNEGSKA (reference sequence). This CDR3 region has 11 residues.

The chain has TRBV24-1 and TRBJ2-3; D perhaps matches TRBD2 (6 bases). V was pared by 12 bases and J by 5 bases, with 17 bases between. In germline, CDR1 is KGHDR, CDR2 SFDVKD. The CDR3 extends over 13 amino acids. DNA for the CDR3: TGTGCCTCATCCGGGACTCCCGGAGATACGCAGTATTTT. Translation: CASSGTPGDTQYF.

This clonotype has more than one count but fewer than ten. V and J are TRBV20-1 and TRBJ2-5, with TRBD1 identical over 10 bases. The CDR3 has 12 amino acids. The V and J ends lost 6 bases and 6 bases, in that order; junction bases with no gene match: 4. From germline, CDR1 is DFQATT and CDR2 SNEGSKA (reference sequence). CDR3 sequence: CSAGTGAQTQYF. The CDR3, as DNA: TGCAGTGCCGGGACAGGGGCTCAGACCCAGTACTTC.

This chain uses TRBV3-1 with TRBJ2-7, with 10 positions matching TRBD1. The CDR3 covers 16 residues. CDR1 LGHDT and CDR2 YNNKEL come from the germline V gene (reference sequence). J lost 6 bases, V lost 1 base, and 9 bases had no gene match. CDR3: CASSQVYWDRGAEQYF. For the CDR3, the DNA is TGTGCCAGCAGCCAAGTCTATTGGGACAGGGGTGCCGAGCAGTACTTC.

The chain couples TRBV10-3 to TRBJ2-3; tentative D call: TRBD2 (6 bases). The CDR3 has 14 residues. Trimming left V 6 bases short and J 0 bases short, with 10 bases between. Germline V lookup: CDR1 ENHRY, CDR2 SYGVKD. The CDR3 nucleotides are TGTGCCATCAGGAAGGCGGGAAGCACAGATACGCAGTATTTT. This codes for CAIRKAGSTDTQYF.

This sequence joins TRBV9 and TRBJ2-3; 8 positions agree with TRBD2. This CDR3 region has 16 residues. Germline loops: CDR1 SGDLS, CDR2 YYNGEE. V lost 2 bases, J lost 0 bases, and 5 bases stayed unmatched. The CDR3 spells CASSVGLDSSTDTQYF. CDR3 sequence (DNA): TGTGCCAGCAGCGTGGGACTAGACTCTAGCACAGATACGCAGTATTTT.

The V and J genes are TRBV20-1 and TRBJ1-5, with a weak D call TRBD1 (6 bases). V lost 3 bases and J 2 bases, leaving 11 bases between the germline ends. The CDR3 loop spans 14 amino acids. Germline lookup yields CDR1 DFQATT and CDR2 SNEGSKA (reference sequence). The CDR3 region has the DNA TGCAGTGCTAGTAACCCAGGGGGCAATCAGCCCCAGCATTTT. It encodes CSASNPGGNQPQHF.

This clonotype was seen a single time. This chain links TRBV5-1 with TRBJ2-1, with unresolved D. V was cut by 5 bases and J by 5 bases, with 20 bases left in between. Looked up from germline, CDR1 is SGHRS and CDR2 is YFSETQ. CDR3 length: 16 residues. The CDR3 bases are TGCGCCAGCAGTCCGGTCGAGCCTAATTCTCACAATGAGCAGTTCTTC. Translating gives CASSPVEPNSHNEQFF.

This clonotype was picked up a small number of times. This rearrangement joins TRBV5-4 to TRBJ2-7; D gene uncertain. V lost 4 bases and J lost 2, with 13 bases in between. The length of the CDR3 is 14 residues. Germline loops: CDR1 SGHNT, CDR2 YYREEE (reference sequence). The CDR3 bases are TGTGCCAGCAGCCTACGACCTGGCACCTACGAGCAGTACTTC. Its protein product is CASSLRPGTYEQYF.

This clonotype appeared a single time. DNA of the CDR3: TGTGCTAGTGGTGTTGAATCGGGGAGGGCCGGGAACAATGAGCAGTTCTTC. The encoded protein is CASGVESGRAGNNEQFF. The rearrangement joins TRBV12-5 to TRBJ2-1; 7 positions agree with TRBD2. Germline V gives CDR1 LGHNT, CDR2 FRNRAP. The CDR3 loop spans 17 amino acids. The trim removed 5 bases at V and 5 bases at J, leaving 15 bases unmatched.

V and J are TRBV29-1 and TRBJ2-6, with a weak D call TRBD1 (6 bases). This CDR3 contains 13 residues. The germline V gene has CDR1 SQVTM and CDR2 ANQGSEA. The CDR3 here is CANRDSGANVLTF. DNA for the CDR3: TGCGCAAACAGGGATTCTGGGGCCAACGTCCTGACTTTC.

The chain has TRBV10-3 and TRBJ2-3; 8 bases are a match to TRBD2. J gave up 3 bases and V 0 bases, and 5 bases lay outside the gene matches. The CDR3 runs to 16 residues. Germline values: CDR1 ENHRY, CDR2 SYGVKD. This CDR3 reads CAISESSGGTTDTQYF. Written as DNA, the CDR3 is TGTGCCATCAGTGAGTCTTCGGGAGGGACGACAGATACGCAGTATTTT.

The chain links TRBV28 to TRBJ1-2, with 11 positions matching TRBD1. J gave up 6 bases and V 5 bases, and 8 bases lay outside the gene matches. The germline V gene has CDR1 MDHEN and CDR2 SYDVKM. This CDR3 spans 15 amino acids. CDR3 in DNA: TGTGCCAGCAGTACCCCGGGACAGGGGGTCCATGGCTACACCTTC. Amino acids: CASSTPGQGVHGYTF.

The V call is TRBV12-3 or TRBV12-4, the J call TRBJ2-5, with D possibly matching TRBD2 (6 bases). The V gene lost 5 bases and the J gene lost 3 bases, with 19 bases spanning the gap. CDR3 size: 16 residues. The DNA for the CDR3 is TGTGCCAGCAGTAATAGCCTGGGTGGGGGGAAAGAGACCCAGTACTTC. It yields the protein CASSNSLGGGKETQYF.

V is TRBV18 and J is TRBJ2-7, with D possibly TRBD2 on 5 matching bases. CDR3 size: 13 residues. CDR1 and CDR2 from the germline V gene are KGHSH and LQKENI. Trimming removed 1 base from V and 5 bases from J, with 9 bases in between. The CDR3 nucleotides are TGTGCCAGCTCACCACGCGAGGGTGACGAGCAGTACTTC. This sequence encodes CASSPREGDEQYF.

This clonotype is a singleton in its sample. The rearrangement links TRBV5-6 to TRBJ1-1; D uncertain. The CDR3 loop spans 12 amino acids. CDR1 and CDR2 (germline): SGHDT, YYEEEE. V lost 4 bases and J 9 bases, leaving 13 bases between the germline ends. The CDR3 here is CASSRATGKAFF. The CDR3 coding sequence is TGTGCCAGCAGCAGAGCAACGGGGAAAGCTTTCTTT.

The gene calls are TRBV20-1 and TRBJ2-3, with TRBD2 matching over 12 bases. Germline V gene lookup returns CDR1 DFQATT and CDR2 SNEGSKA (reference sequence). V lost 3 bases to trimming and J lost 2 bases; unmatched junction nucleotides: 9. This CDR3 has 17 amino acids. CDR3 sequence reads: CSARAGTSGRHTDTQYF. CDR3 sequence (DNA): TGCAGTGCTAGGGCGGGGACTAGCGGGCGTCACACAGATACGCAGTATTTT.

This chain uses TRBV9 with TRBJ2-4, with TRBD1 matching 7 bases. Looked up from germline, CDR1 is SGDLS and CDR2 is YYNGEE. After removal of 2 bases from V and 7 bases from J, the junction contained 6 bases not matched to a gene. CDR3 size: 14 residues. The CDR3 DNA is TGTGCCAGCAGCGTGGGGGACAGATTGAACATTCAGTACTTC. This translates into CASSVGDRLNIQYF.

The chain combines TRBV9 with TRBJ2-1, with D maybe TRBD1 (6 bases). Germline V gene data show CDR1 as SGDLS and CDR2 as YYNGEE. The CDR3 spans 15 residues. Trimming stripped 0 bases from V and 1 base from J, with 8 bases between. In nucleotides, the CDR3 is TGTGCCAGCAGCGTAGAACAGGGATCCTACAATGAGCAGTTCTTC. Translating gives CASSVEQGSYNEQFF.

This clonotype was seen a handful of times. The rearrangement joins TRBV28 to TRBJ2-7; no definite D call. V shed 8 bases and J shed 5 bases, with 4 bases lying between them. The germline gives CDR1 MDHEN, CDR2 SYDVKM. The CDR3 contains 9 residues. The CDR3 nucleotides read TGTGCCAGCTGCCACGAGCAGTACTTC. The encoded protein is CASCHEQYF.

The gene calls are TRBV2 and TRBJ1-2; D not resolved. The CDR3 loop spans 15 amino acids. V lost 1 base and J 6 bases, leaving 15 bases between the germline ends. Per the germline V gene, CDR1 is SNHLY and CDR2 is FYNNEI. Written as DNA, the CDR3 is TGTGCCAGCAGTGAAGTGATTGGTTCTCGAGATGGCTACACCTTC. Amino acid sequence: CASSEVIGSRDGYTF.

The chain carries TRBV7-2 and TRBJ2-2, with a tentative D call TRBD2 (6 bases). Trimming cost V 6 bases and J 4 bases, with 12 bases left between them. The V gene's germline CDR1 is SGHTA and CDR2 FQGNSA. CDR3 size: 14 residues. The CDR3 is CASRFRESTGELFF. The CDR3 region has the DNA TGTGCCAGCAGATTCCGGGAGAGCACCGGGGAGCTGTTTTTT.

This clonotype was observed a handful of times. This rearrangement joins TRBV5-5 to TRBJ1-1; D is undetermined. Germline assignment: CDR1 SGHKS and CDR2 YYEKEE (reference sequence). The CDR3 spans 13 residues. Deletions cut 0 bases from V and 3 bases from J, with 6 bases between. CDR3 DNA: TGTGCCAGCAGCTTGGGGGTATACACTGAAGCTTTCTTT. Translation gives CASSLGVYTEAFF.